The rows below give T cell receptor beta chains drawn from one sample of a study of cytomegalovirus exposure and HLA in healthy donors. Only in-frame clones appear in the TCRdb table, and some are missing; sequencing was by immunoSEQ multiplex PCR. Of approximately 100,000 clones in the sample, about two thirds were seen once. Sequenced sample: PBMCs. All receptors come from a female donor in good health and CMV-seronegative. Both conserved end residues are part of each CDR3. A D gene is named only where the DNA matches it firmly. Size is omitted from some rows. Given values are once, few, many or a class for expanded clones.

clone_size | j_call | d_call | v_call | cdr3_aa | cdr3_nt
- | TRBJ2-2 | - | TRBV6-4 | CASSLEGGDTGELFF | TGTGCCAGCAGCCTAGAGGGGGGGGACACCGGGGAGCTGTTTTTT
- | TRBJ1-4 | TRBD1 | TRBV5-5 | CASSRGQSNEKLFF | TGTGCCAGCAGCCGGGGACAGTCTAATGAAAAACTGTTTTTT
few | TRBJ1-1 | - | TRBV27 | CASSLYGRSNTEAFF | TGTGCCAGCAGTTTATACGGCAGGTCGAACACTGAAGCTTTCTTT
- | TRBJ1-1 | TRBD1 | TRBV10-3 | CAISGWGQQNTEAFF | TGTGCCATCAGTGGATGGGGACAGCAGAACACTGAAGCTTTCTTT
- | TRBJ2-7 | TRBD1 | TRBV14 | CASSLQHRDRGMNEQYF | TGTGCCAGCAGCCTACAACACCGGGACAGGGGTATGAACGAGCAGTACTTC
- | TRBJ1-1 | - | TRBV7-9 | CASGQTGDTEAFF | TGTGCCAGCGGACAGACAGGAGACACTGAAGCTTTCTTT
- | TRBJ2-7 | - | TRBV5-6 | CASSLFGGYEQYF | TGTGCCAGCAGCTTGTTTGGGGGGTACGAGCAGTACTTC
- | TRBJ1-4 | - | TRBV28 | CASSFFGSANEKLFF | TGTGCCAGCAGTTTCTTCGGGTCGGCTAATGAAAAACTGTTTTTT
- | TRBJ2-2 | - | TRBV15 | CATSGNTGELFF | TGTGCCACCAGCGGCAACACCGGGGAGCTGTTTTTT
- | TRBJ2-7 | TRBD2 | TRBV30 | CAWTGPGRMGLPNSYEQYF | TGTGCCTGGACTGGACCGGGACGGATGGGACTACCTAACTCCTACGAGCAGTACTTC
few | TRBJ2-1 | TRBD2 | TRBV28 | CASMGGRPYNEQFF | TGTGCCAGCATGGGAGGGAGGCCCTACAATGAGCAGTTCTTC
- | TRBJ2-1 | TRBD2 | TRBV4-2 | CASSLKRDDNEQFF | TGTGCCAGCAGCCTTAAGCGGGATGACAATGAGCAGTTCTTC
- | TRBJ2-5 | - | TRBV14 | CASSQDEGRVGTQYF | TGTGCCAGCAGCCAAGATGAAGGGCGGGTGGGAACCCAGTACTTC
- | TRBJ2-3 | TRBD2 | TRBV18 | CASSPFDASGGTDTQYF | TGTGCCAGCTCACCCTTTGACGCTAGCGGGGGCACAGATACGCAGTATTTT
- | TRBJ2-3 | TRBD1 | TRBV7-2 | CASSLGGTGVDSQYF | TGTGCCAGCAGCTTAGGTGGGACAGGGGTGGATTCGCAGTATTTT